This TCR beta chain was observed in a study of shared clonotypes between healthy human individuals. General observations from the study: Only blood samples were collected, and tissue repertoires likely differ.

Subsets obtained from CD4+ cells comprised CD45RA+ naive and CD45RA-negative memory cells. Concerning this clone: The antigen is undetermined.

Germline loops: CDR1 LNHDA, CDR2 SQIVND (reference sequence). The V and J ends lost 5 bases and 6 bases, in that order; junction bases with no gene match: 9. CDR3 length: 14 residues. Libraries were prepared by immunoSEQ multiplex PCR; TCRdb keeps only in-frame clonotypes and omits some of them. This table holds about 180,000 clones, around 93% found once. V gene TRBV19 combines with J gene TRBJ2-7, with 8 bases that match TRBD2. The source is a woman aged 30 to 39 in good health. Sequenced sample: naive CD4+ T cells sorted from blood. Subset of the sample: CD45RA+ positively selected. In nucleotides, the CDR3 is TGTGCCAGTAGTGGGGCGGCGGGAGGTGTCGAGCAGTACTTC. This sequence encodes CASSGAAGGVEQYF.